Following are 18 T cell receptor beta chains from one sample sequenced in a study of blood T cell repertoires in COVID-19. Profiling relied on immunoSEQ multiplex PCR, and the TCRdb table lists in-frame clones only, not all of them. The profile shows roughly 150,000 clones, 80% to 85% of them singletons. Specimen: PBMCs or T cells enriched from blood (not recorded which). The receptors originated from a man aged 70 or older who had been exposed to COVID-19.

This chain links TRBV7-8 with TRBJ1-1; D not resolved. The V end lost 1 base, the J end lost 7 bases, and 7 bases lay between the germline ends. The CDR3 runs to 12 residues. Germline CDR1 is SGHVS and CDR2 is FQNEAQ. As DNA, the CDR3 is TGTGCCAGCAGCTTAGGAGAGGGTGAAGCTTTCTTT. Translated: CASSLGEGEAFF.

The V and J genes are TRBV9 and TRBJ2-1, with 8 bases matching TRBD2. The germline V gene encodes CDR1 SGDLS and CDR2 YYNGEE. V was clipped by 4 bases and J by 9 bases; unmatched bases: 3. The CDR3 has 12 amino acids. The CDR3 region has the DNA TGTGCCAGCAGCCTAGCGGGTGCTGAGCAGTTCTTC. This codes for CASSLAGAEQFF.

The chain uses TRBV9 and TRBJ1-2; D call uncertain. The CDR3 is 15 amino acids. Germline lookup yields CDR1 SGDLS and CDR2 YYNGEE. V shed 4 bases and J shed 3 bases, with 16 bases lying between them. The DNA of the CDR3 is TGTGCCAGCAGCTCCCTCCCGGGTTTTGACTATGGCTACACCTTC. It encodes CASSSLPGFDYGYTF.

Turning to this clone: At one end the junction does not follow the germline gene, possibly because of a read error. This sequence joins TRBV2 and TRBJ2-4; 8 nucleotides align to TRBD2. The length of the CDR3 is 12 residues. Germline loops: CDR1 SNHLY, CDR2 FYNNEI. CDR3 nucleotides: TGTGCCAGCAGTATTGACTCCCACGGGAGGGACTTC. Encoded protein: CASSIDSHGRDF.

Written as DNA, the CDR3 is TGTGCCAGCTCGGGACAGGGGGCTGTGAGCAATCAGCCCCAGCATTTT. Protein: CASSGQGAVSNQPQHF. The chain recombines TRBV19 with TRBJ1-5; 12 nucleotides line up with TRBD1. This CDR3 spans 16 amino acids. V lost 9 bases to trimming and J lost 1 base; unmatched junction nucleotides: 7. CDR1 and CDR2 (germline): LNHDA, SQIVND (reference sequence).

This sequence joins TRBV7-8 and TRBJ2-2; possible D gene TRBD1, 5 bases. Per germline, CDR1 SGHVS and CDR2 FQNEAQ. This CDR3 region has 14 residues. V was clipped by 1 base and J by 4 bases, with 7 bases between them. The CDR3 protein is CASSLEGVTGELFF. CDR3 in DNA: TGTGCCAGCAGCTTAGAAGGGGTCACCGGGGAGCTGTTTTTT.

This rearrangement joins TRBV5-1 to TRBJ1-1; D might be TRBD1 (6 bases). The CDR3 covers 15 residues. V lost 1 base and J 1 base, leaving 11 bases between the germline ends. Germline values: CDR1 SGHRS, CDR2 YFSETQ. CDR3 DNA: TGCGCCAGCAGCTTGCAGGGGTCGAGGAACACTGAAGCTTTCTTT. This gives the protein CASSLQGSRNTEAFF. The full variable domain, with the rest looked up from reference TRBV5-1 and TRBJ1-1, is KAGVTQTPRYLIKTRGQQVTLSCSPISGHRSVSWYQQTPGQGLQFLFEYFSETQRNKGNFPGRFSGRQFSNSRSEMNVSTLELGDSALYLCASSLQGSRNTEAFFGQGTRLTVV.

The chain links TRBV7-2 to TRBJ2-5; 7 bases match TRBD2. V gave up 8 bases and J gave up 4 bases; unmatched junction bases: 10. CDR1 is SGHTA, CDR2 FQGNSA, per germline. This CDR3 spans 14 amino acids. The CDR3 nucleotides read TGTGCCAGCCGCCCGGGGGGAGCAATAGAGACCCAGTACTTC. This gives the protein CASRPGGAIETQYF. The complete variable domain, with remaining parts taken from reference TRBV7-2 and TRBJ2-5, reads GAGVSQSPSNKVTEKGKDVELRCDPISGHTALYWYRQSLGQGLEFLIYFQGNSAPDKSGLPSDRFSAERTGGSVSTLTIQRTQQEDSAVYLCASRPGGAIETQYFGPGTRLLVL.

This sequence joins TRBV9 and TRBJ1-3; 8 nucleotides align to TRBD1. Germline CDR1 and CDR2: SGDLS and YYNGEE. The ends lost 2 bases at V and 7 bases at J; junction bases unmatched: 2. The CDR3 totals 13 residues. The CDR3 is CASSVGQGNTIYF. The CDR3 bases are TGTGCCAGCAGCGTCGGACAGGGTAACACCATATATTTT.

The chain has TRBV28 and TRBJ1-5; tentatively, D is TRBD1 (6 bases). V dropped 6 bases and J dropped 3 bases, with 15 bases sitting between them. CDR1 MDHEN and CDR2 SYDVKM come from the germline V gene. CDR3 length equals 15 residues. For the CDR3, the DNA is TGTGCCAGCAGCCGAAACGGGACACCCAATCAGCCCCAGCATTTT. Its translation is CASSRNGTPNQPQHF.

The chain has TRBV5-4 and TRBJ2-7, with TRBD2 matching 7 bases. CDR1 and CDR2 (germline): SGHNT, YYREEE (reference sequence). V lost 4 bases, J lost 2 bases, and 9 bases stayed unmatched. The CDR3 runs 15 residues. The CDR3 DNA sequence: TGTGCCAGCAGCCCGGGAGGCAGGGAAGCCTACGAGCAGTACTTC. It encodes CASSPGGREAYEQYF.

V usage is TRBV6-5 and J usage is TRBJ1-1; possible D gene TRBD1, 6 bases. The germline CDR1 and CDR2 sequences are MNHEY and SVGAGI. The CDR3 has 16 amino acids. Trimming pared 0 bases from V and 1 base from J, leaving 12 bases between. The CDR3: CASSYSSGTRNTEAFF. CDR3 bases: TGTGCCAGCAGTTACTCGTCCGGGACAAGGAACACTGAAGCTTTCTTT.

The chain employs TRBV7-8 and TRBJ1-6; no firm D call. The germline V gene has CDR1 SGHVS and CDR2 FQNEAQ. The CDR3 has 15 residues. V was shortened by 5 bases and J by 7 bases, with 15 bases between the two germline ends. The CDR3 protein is CASSAEFILNSPLHF. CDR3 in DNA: TGTGCCAGCAGCGCCGAGTTTATCCTAAATTCACCCCTCCACTTT.

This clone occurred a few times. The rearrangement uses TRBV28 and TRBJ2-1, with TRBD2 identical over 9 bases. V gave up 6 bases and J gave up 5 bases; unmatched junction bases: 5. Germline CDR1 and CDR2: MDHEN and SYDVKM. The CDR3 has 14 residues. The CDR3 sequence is CASRTLAGNNEQFF. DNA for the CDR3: TGTGCCAGCAGAACTCTAGCGGGAAACAATGAGCAGTTCTTC.

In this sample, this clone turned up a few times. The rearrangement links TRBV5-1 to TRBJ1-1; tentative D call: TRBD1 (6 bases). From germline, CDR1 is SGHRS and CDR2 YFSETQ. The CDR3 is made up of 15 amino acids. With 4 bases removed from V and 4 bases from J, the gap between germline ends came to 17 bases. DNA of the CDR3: TGCGCCAGCAGCGCTACGGGACAACCGGGCACTGAAGCTTTCTTT. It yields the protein CASSATGQPGTEAFF.

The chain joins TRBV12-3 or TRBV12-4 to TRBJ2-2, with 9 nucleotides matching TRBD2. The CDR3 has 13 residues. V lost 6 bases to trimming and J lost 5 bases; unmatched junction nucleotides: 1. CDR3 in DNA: TGTGCCAGCAGGCGGGGGGGGACCGGGGAGCTGTTTTTT. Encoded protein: CASRRGGTGELFF.

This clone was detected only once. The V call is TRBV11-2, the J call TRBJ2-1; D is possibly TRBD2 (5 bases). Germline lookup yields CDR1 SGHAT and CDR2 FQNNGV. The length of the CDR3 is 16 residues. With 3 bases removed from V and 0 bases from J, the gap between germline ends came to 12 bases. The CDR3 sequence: CASSFNVAGSYNEQFF. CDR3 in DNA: TGTGCCAGCAGCTTTAATGTTGCGGGCTCCTACAATGAGCAGTTCTTC.

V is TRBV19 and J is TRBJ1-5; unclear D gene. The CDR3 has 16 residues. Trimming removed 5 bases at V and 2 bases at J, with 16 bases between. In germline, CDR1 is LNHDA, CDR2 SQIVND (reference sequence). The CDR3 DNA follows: TGTGCCAGTAGTGTTGAAAGCGCCAACGGCAATCAGCCCCAGCATTTT. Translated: CASSVESANGNQPQHF.